This T cell receptor beta chain appears in the sequencing data of a study of T-cell reconstitution after alpha-beta-depleted transplantation in children. A library of TCRbeta sequences, prepared with unique molecular identifiers, was generated. TCRdb re-analysed the PCR reads in MiXCR, keeping a single row per CDR3 protein. In the table there are 550,000 to 800,000 distinct CDR3 sequences, over 10% of which are singletons. CDR1 and CDR2 (germline): SNHLY, FYNNEI. This CDR3 spans 16 amino acids. Trimming removed 3 bases from V and 6 bases from J; junction bases left unmatched: 10. This chain joins TRBV2 and TRBJ2-2, with 7 bases lining up with TRBD1. The TCR was taken from a girl aged 2 to 9 with congenital amegakaryocytic thrombocytopenia, due to receive a stem cell transplant. Sequencing was performed on PBMCs, taken before TCRalphabeta/CD19-depleted stem cell transplant. CDR3 protein: CASSDRGPHLSGELFF. Written as DNA, the CDR3 is TGTGCCAGCAGTGATAGGGGGCCCCATCTTTCCGGGGAGCTGTTTTTT. Looking up the rest from reference TRBV2 and TRBJ2-2 gives the full variable domain: EPEVTQTPSHQVTQMGQEVILRCVPISNHLYFYWYRQILGQKVEFLVSFYNNEISEKSEIFDDQFSVERPDGSNFTLKIRSTKLEDSAMYFCASSDRGPHLSGELFFGEGSRLTVL.